This entry is about one TCR beta chain. The CDR3 is 14 residues long. V lost 4 bases, J lost 3 bases, and 13 bases lay in between. Germline loops: CDR1 DFQATT, CDR2 SNEGSKA (reference sequence). The sample comes from a study of identical twins. One entry per CDR3 protein results from TCRdb running MiXCR on the 5' RACE reads. This table holds under 800,000 distinct CDR3 sequences, 21% found once. These same data were also listed under a study on T cells expressing NK-cell markers.

This clonotype was sampled from a woman aged 18-30 years in good health. Specimen: PBMCs. The rearrangement links TRBV20-1 to TRBJ2-1; D is undetermined. Written as DNA, the CDR3 is TGCAGTGCTAACGTTGCGAGATACTACAATGAGCAGTTCTTC. Its protein is CSANVARYYNEQFF.